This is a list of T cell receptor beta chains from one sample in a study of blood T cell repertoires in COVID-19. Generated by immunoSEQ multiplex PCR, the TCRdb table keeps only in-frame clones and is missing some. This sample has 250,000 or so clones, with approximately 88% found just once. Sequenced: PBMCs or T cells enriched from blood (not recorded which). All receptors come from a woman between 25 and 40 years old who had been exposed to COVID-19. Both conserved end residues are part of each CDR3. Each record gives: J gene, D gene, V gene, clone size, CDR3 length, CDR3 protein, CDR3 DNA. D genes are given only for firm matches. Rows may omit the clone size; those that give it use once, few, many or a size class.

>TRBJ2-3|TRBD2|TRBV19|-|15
CASSMGLAVTDTQYF
TGTGCCAGTAGTATGGGGCTAGCGGTGACAGATACGCAGTATTTT
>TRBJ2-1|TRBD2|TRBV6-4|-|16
CASSDSGSGLYNEQFF
TGTGCCAGCAGTGACTCGGGTAGCGGGCTTTACAATGAGCAGTTCTTC
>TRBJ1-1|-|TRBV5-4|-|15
CASSLGGQANTEAFF
TGTGCCAGCAGCTTGGGTGGTCAGGCGAACACTGAAGCTTTCTTT
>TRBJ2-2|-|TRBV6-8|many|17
CASSSPPGGQDTGELFF
TGTGCCAGCAGTTCGCCCCCGGGGGGACAAGACACCGGGGAGCTGTTTTTT
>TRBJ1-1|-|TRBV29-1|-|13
CSVRWGENTEAFF
TGCAGCGTCCGTTGGGGAGAGAACACTGAAGCTTTCTTT
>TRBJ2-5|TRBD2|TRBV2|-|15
CASRAPAGAGETQYF
TGTGCCAGCAGAGCCCCGGCGGGAGCTGGAGAGACCCAGTACTTC
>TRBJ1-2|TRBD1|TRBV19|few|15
CASRLTGTANYGYTF
TGTGCCAGTAGGTTAACCGGGACAGCTAACTATGGCTACACCTTC
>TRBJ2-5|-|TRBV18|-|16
CASSPLYSKRQETQYF
TGTGCCAGCTCACCATTATATAGTAAGCGCCAAGAGACCCAGTACTTC
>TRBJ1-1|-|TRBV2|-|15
CASRQLGDTNTEAFF
TGTGCCAGCAGACAACTGGGCGACACGAACACTGAAGCTTTCTTT
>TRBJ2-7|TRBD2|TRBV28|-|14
CASSPLAGVSEQYF
TGTGCCAGCAGTCCTCTGGCGGGAGTCTCCGAGCAGTACTTC
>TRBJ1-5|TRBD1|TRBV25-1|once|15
CASSDPGTGNQPQHF
TGTGCCAGCAGTGATCCCGGGACAGGCAATCAGCCCCAGCATTTT
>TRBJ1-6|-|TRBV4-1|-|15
CASSQGQTLSSPLHF
TGCGCCAGCAGCCAAGGTCAGACGCTTAGCTCACCCCTCCACTTT
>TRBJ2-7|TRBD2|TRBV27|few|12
CASSRPGGAQYF
TGTGCCAGCAGTCGCCCGGGGGGGGCGCAGTACTTC
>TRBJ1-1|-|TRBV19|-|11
CATRTEIEAFF
TGTGCCACAAGGACAGAGATTGAAGCTTTCTTT
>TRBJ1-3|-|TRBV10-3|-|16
CAIRGSGGFAGNTIYF
TGTGCCATCAGGGGCAGTGGCGGGTTTGCTGGAAACACCATATATTTT
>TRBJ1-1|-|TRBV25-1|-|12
CASTGVFTEAFF
TGTGCCAGCACAGGGGTTTTCACTGAAGCTTTCTTT
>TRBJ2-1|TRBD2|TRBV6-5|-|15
CASRASGVSYNEQFF
TGTGCCAGCAGAGCTAGCGGGGTGTCCTACAATGAGCAGTTCTTC
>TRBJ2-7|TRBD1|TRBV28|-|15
CASSFRDRGTREQYF
TGTGCCAGCAGTTTTAGGGACAGGGGAACCCGCGAGCAGTACTTC
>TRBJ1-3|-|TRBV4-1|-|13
CASSQGGGNTIYF
TGCGCCAGCAGCCAAGGGGGCGGAAACACCATATATTTT
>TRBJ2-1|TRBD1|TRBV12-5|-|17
CASGLARTGSLYNEQFF
TGTGCTAGTGGTTTGGCCCGGACAGGGAGCCTATACAATGAGCAGTTCTTC
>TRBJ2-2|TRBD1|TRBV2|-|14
CASSPDRVAGELFF
TGTGCCAGCAGCCCGGACAGGGTCGCCGGGGAGCTGTTTTTT
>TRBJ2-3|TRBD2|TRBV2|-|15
CASSGLATSTDTQYF
TGTGCCAGCAGTGGACTAGCGACCAGCACAGATACGCAGTATTTT
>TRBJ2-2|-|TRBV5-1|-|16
CASSLTGQRGTGELFF
TGCGCCAGCAGCCTGACCGGACAGCGGGGCACCGGGGAGCTGTTTTTT
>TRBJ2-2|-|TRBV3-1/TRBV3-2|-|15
CASSQVRGYTGELFF
TGTGCCAGCAGCCAAGTCCGGGGGTACACCGGGGAGCTGTTTTTT
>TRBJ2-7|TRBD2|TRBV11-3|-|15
CASSLSGSSPHEQYF
TGTGCCAGCAGCCTTAGCGGGTCGTCCCCTCACGAGCAGTACTTC
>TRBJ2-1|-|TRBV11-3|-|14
CASSLGQGFNEQFF
TGTGCCAGCAGCTTAGGCCAGGGGTTCAATGAGCAGTTCTTC
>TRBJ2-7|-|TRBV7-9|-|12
CASSPGWYEQYF
TGTGCCAGCAGCCCCGGTTGGTACGAGCAGTACTTC
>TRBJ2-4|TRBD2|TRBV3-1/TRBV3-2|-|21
CASSQGGPGLAGGGTKNIQYF
TGTGCCAGCAGCCAAGGGGGCCCGGGACTAGCGGGAGGTGGGACCAAAAACATTCAGTACTTC
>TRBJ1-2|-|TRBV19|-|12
CASSLMTVGYTF
TGTGCCAGTAGTCTGATGACAGTCGGCTACACCTTC
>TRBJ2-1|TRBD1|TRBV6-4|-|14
CASSGTGGNNEQFF
TGTGCCAGCAGTGGTACAGGGGGCAACAATGAGCAGTTCTTC
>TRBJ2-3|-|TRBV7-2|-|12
CASSLWSSAQYF
TGTGCCAGCAGCTTGTGGTCTAGCGCGCAGTATTTT
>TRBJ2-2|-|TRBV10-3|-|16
CAISESQGRYTGELFF
TGTGCCATCAGTGAGAGCCAGGGAAGGTACACCGGGGAGCTGTTTTTT
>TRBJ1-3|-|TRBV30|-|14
CAWSTGNSGNTIYF
TGTGCCTGGAGCACAGGGAACTCTGGAAACACCATATATTTT
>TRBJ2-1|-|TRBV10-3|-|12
CAISSGNNEQFF
TGTGCCATCAGCAGCGGTAACAATGAGCAGTTCTTC
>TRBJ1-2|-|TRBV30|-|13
CAWRGTGFRGYTF
TGTGCCTGGAGAGGAACAGGGTTCAGAGGCTACACCTTC
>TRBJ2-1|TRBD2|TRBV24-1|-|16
CATSDPVGGSLNEQFF
TGTGCCACCAGTGATCCGGTGGGGGGGAGTCTCAATGAGCAGTTCTTC
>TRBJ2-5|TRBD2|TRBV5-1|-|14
CASSLLAAWETQYF
TGCGCCAGCAGCCTTCTAGCGGCCTGGGAGACCCAGTACTTC
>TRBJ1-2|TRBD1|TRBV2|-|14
CASRTGGEDLGYTF
TGTGCCAGCAGAACAGGGGGCGAGGACTTGGGCTACACCTTC
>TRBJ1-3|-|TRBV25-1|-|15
CASSEQRGYGNTIYF
TGTGCCAGCAGTGAACAAAGGGGCTATGGAAACACCATATATTTT
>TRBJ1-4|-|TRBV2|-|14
CATLKGVTNEKLFF
TGTGCCACCCTGAAAGGGGTCACTAATGAAAAACTGTTTTTT
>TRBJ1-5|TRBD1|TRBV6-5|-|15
CASSLGQGDWQPQHF
TGTGCCAGCAGTTTGGGACAGGGGGACTGGCAGCCCCAGCATTTT
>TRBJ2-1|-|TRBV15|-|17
CATSRMQPGSVYNEQFF
TGTGCCACCAGCAGAATGCAGCCGGGATCCGTCTACAATGAGCAGTTCTTC
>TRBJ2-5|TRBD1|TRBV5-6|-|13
CASSIDRAETQYF
TGTGCCAGCAGCATAGACAGGGCAGAGACCCAGTACTTC
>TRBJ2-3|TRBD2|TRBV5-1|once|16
CASSLGTGGLGDTQYF
TGCGCCAGCAGCTTGGGGACGGGAGGGCTTGGAGATACGCAGTATTTT
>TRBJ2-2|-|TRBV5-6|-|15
CASSLGTKNTGELFF
TGTGCCAGCAGCTTGGGAACAAAGAACACCGGGGAGCTGTTTTTT
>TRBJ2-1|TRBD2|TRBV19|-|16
CASSMGTSGSHGEQFF
TGTGCCAGTAGTATGGGAACTAGCGGGAGTCACGGTGAGCAGTTCTTC
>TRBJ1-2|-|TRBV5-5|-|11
CASHSLYGYTF
TGTGCCAGCCACAGCCTCTATGGCTACACCTTC
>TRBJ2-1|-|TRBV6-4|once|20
CASSDSRFWRDGALLNEQFF
TGTGCCAGCAGTGACTCTAGGTTTTGGCGGGACGGGGCTTTATTGAATGAGCAGTTCTTC
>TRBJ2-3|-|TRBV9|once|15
CASSGGLARTDTQYF
TGTGCCAGCAGCGGCGGGCTAGCCCGCACAGATACGCAGTATTTT
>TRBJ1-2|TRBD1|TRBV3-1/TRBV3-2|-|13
CASSLGQGYGYTF
TGTGCCAGCAGCCTAGGACAGGGCTATGGCTACACCTTC
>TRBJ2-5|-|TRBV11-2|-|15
CASRSTGAPRETQYF
TGTGCCAGCAGGTCGACGGGAGCTCCAAGGGAGACCCAGTACTTC
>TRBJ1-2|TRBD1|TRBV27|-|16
CASSRTIGQGVYGYTF
TGTGCCAGCAGTCGCACCATCGGACAGGGAGTCTATGGCTACACCTTC
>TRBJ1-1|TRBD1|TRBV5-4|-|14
CASSSDRGETEAFF
TGTGCCAGCAGCTCGGACAGGGGGGAAACTGAAGCTTTCTTT
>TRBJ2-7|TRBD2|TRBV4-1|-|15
CASSPSGLVGYEQYF
TGCGCCAGCAGCCCGTCGGGACTAGTTGGGTACGAGCAGTACTTC
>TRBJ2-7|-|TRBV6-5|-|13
CASSRHLNYEQYF
TGTGCCAGCAGTCGACACCTAAACTACGAGCAGTACTTC
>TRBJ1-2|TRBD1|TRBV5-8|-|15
CASSHGQGSNYGYTF
TGTGCCAGCAGCCACGGACAGGGGTCCAACTATGGCTACACCTTC
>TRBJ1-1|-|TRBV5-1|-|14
CASRGAGMNTEAFF
TGCGCCAGCAGGGGGGCAGGAATGAACACTGAAGCTTTCTTT